A single sample is the source of the 31 T cell receptor beta chains below, sequenced in a study of blood T cell repertoires in COVID-19. Only in-frame clones appear in the TCRdb table, and some are missing; sequencing was by immunoSEQ multiplex PCR. The sample has under 250,000 clones; over 80% are singletons. Sequencing was carried out using peripheral blood. The receptors were sampled from a middle-aged man with acute or convalescent COVID-19.

The rearrangement links TRBV18 to TRBJ2-2; no definite D call. Trimming stripped 3 bases from V and 0 bases from J, with 2 bases between. Germline CDR1 KGHSH, CDR2 LQKENI. This CDR3 contains 13 residues. In nucleotides, the CDR3 is TGTGCCAGCTCACCCGCGAACACCGGGGAGCTGTTTTTT. This codes for CASSPANTGELFF.

This rearrangement joins TRBV5-1 to TRBJ2-7, with unresolved D. The CDR3 runs to 17 residues. Germline V gene data show CDR1 as SGHRS and CDR2 as YFSETQ. The V and J ends lost 2 bases and 0 bases respectively, with 18 bases between them. CDR3 sequence reads: CASSLVGGTVSSYEQYF. The CDR3 region has the DNA TGCGCCAGCAGCTTAGTAGGTGGTACAGTGAGCTCCTACGAGCAGTACTTC.

J is TRBJ2-7 and V is TRBV5-1, with D possibly TRBD1 on 5 matching bases. Germline V gives CDR1 SGHRS, CDR2 YFSETQ. The CDR3 runs to 12 residues. V shed 0 bases and J shed 4 bases, with 5 bases lying between them. The CDR3 spells CASSLEGYEQYF. Written as DNA, the CDR3 is TGCGCCAGCAGCTTGGAGGGGTACGAGCAGTACTTC.

The chain uses TRBV12-5 and TRBJ1-1; the match to TRBD1 covers 9 bases. Germline V lookup: CDR1 LGHNT, CDR2 FRNRAP. The CDR3 covers 16 residues. Losses at the gene ends were 4 bases for V and 1 base for J; bases not matched to a gene: 7. Here the CDR3 reads CASGSGQGSWNTEAFF. The CDR3 DNA reads as TGTGCTAGTGGTTCGGGACAGGGAAGTTGGAACACTGAAGCTTTCTTT.

The chain combines TRBV19 with TRBJ2-2, with D possibly matching TRBD1 (5 bases). V was clipped by 1 base and J by 7 bases, with 10 bases between them. The CDR3 totals 14 residues. Germline loops: CDR1 LNHDA, CDR2 SQIVND (reference sequence). The CDR3 bases are TGTGCCAGTAGTATAGCCCCGCAGGGCGGGGAGCTGTTTTTT. This codes for CASSIAPQGGELFF.

The chain is built from TRBV7-2 and TRBJ2-1; 7 nucleotides agree with TRBD2. The V and J ends lost 2 bases and 9 bases, in that order; junction bases with no gene match: 10. This CDR3 spans 15 amino acids. CDR1 SGHTA and CDR2 FQGNSA come from the germline V gene. CDR3 loop: CASSLQGAGAGEQFF. The CDR3 nucleotides read TGTGCCAGCAGCTTACAGGGCGCGGGAGCAGGTGAGCAGTTCTTC.

The V gene is TRBV5-1, the J gene TRBJ1-2; 9 nucleotides line up with TRBD1. CDR3 length: 13 amino acids. CDR1 and CDR2 (germline): SGHRS, YFSETQ. V lost 7 bases and J lost 7; bases outside the gene matches: 8. CDR3 sequence: CASSLQGATGYTF. The CDR3 DNA sequence: TGCGCCAGCTCCTTACAGGGGGCTACTGGCTACACCTTC.

The genes are TRBV18 and TRBJ2-1, with TRBD1 matching over 12 bases. V gave up 0 bases and J gave up 7 bases; unmatched junction bases: 4. This CDR3 region has 16 residues. The germline V gene encodes CDR1 KGHSH and CDR2 LQKENI. CDR3 amino acids: CASSPPGQGAGNEQFF. The CDR3 DNA sequence: TGTGCCAGCTCACCACCGGGACAGGGGGCGGGAAATGAGCAGTTCTTC.

This chain uses TRBV30 with TRBJ1-6; TRBD1 might be the D (5 bases). Germline loops: CDR1 GTSNPN, CDR2 SVGIG (reference sequence). The length of the CDR3 is 15 residues. The V gene lost 2 bases and the J gene lost 0 bases, with 8 bases spanning the gap. In DNA, the CDR3 is TGTGCCTGGAGTCTCCAGGGCTCCTATAATTCACCCCTCCACTTT. This encodes CAWSLQGSYNSPLHF.

The J gene is TRBJ2-7, the V gene TRBV19, with 8 positions matching TRBD1. The CDR3 totals 14 residues. Germline V gene data show CDR1 as LNHDA and CDR2 as SQIVND (reference sequence). The J segment lost 3 bases and the V segment lost 5 bases, leaving 6 bases of the junction unmatched. The CDR3, as DNA: TGTGCCAGTAGTCTTAACAGGGGGAACTACGAGCAGTACTTC. This gives the protein CASSLNRGNYEQYF.

J is TRBJ2-7 and V is TRBV5-6, with D unresolved. The V end was cut by 3 bases, the J end by 5 bases, with 18 bases between. Germline V lookup: CDR1 SGHDT, CDR2 YYEEEE. The CDR3 contains 15 residues. The CDR3 loop reads CASSSPSGGTDEQYF. CDR3 DNA sequence: TGTGCCAGCAGCTCGCCGTCCGGTGGTACCGACGAGCAGTACTTC.

The chain combines TRBV19 with TRBJ1-2, with D possibly matching TRBD1 (5 bases). Germline CDR1 reads LNHDA; CDR2 reads SQIVND (reference sequence). The CDR3 is made up of 15 amino acids. V lost 3 bases to trimming and J lost 4 bases, with 15 bases between them. The CDR3 here is CASSILSTDAYGYTF. The CDR3 DNA reads TGTGCCAGTAGTATTCTCTCGACAGACGCCTATGGCTACACCTTC.

The chain links TRBV28 to TRBJ1-4; 9 bases map to TRBD1. The CDR3 is 18 residues long. Germline lookup yields CDR1 MDHEN and CDR2 SYDVKM. V lost 7 bases, J lost 6 bases, and 18 bases stayed unmatched. DNA for the CDR3: TGTGCCAGCACCGCCTCTTCCGGGACAGGGTGGATGGATGAAAAACTGTTTTTT. Encoded protein: CASTASSGTGWMDEKLFF.

The genes are TRBV5-1 and TRBJ2-2, with TRBD1 identical over 8 bases. Germline V lookup: CDR1 SGHRS, CDR2 YFSETQ. This CDR3 region has 14 residues. The ends lost 3 bases at V and 4 bases at J; junction bases unmatched: 2. For the CDR3, the DNA is TGCGCCAGCAGCTCCGGACAGGGCACCGGGGAGCTGTTTTTT. Translated: CASSSGQGTGELFF.

This clone occurred a few times. The J gene is TRBJ1-2, the V gene TRBV19, with D tentatively TRBD1 (5 bases). Germline loops: CDR1 LNHDA, CDR2 SQIVND (reference sequence). This CDR3 is built from 14 residues. V was pared by 3 bases and J by 4 bases, with 12 bases between. Here the CDR3 DNA reads TGTGCCAGTAGTATTAACCCCGACAGCTATGGCTACACCTTC. This sequence encodes CASSINPDSYGYTF.

This clone was seen a single time. The chain carries TRBV5-6 and TRBJ2-7; 14 positions match TRBD2. Germline CDR1 and CDR2: SGHDT and YYEEEE. The CDR3 has 18 amino acids. Trimming at V came to 4 bases and at J to 5 bases, leaving 14 bases not matched to a gene. CDR3 residues: CASSAPGLAGEGENEQYF. CDR3 in DNA: TGTGCCAGCAGCGCCCCGGGACTAGCGGGAGAGGGAGAGAACGAGCAGTACTTC.

The gene calls are TRBV5-6 and TRBJ2-3, with TRBD2 identical over 10 bases. Germline V gene lookup returns CDR1 SGHDT and CDR2 YYEEEE. The V and J ends lost 0 bases and 4 bases, in that order; junction bases with no gene match: 8. The CDR3 is 17 residues long. CDR3: CASSLGLAGVSPDTQYF. The CDR3 DNA reads as TGTGCCAGCAGCTTGGGCCTAGCGGGAGTGAGCCCAGATACGCAGTATTTT. The full variable domain, in which reference TRBV5-6 and TRBJ2-3 provide the parts outside the CDR3, is DAGVTQSPTHLIKTRGQQVTLRCSPKSGHDTVSWYQQALGQGPQFIFQYYEEEERQRGNFPDRFSGHQFPNYSSELNVNALLLGDSALYLCASSLGLAGVSPDTQYFGPGTRLTVL.

This chain joins TRBV5-1 and TRBJ2-5; 10 positions agree with TRBD1. Per the germline V gene, CDR1 is SGHRS and CDR2 is YFSETQ. J lost 5 bases, V lost 4 bases, and 11 bases had no gene match. CDR3 length equals 16 residues. CDR3 amino acids: CASSGRDRGDWETQYF. The CDR3 bases are TGCGCCAGCAGCGGACGGGACAGGGGTGATTGGGAGACCCAGTACTTC.

V usage is TRBV15 and J usage is TRBJ1-2, with 7 bases that match TRBD1. The CDR3 length is 13 residues. Germline V gene sequence: CDR1 LNHNV, CDR2 YYDKDF (reference sequence). The ends lost 6 bases at V and 4 bases at J; junction bases unmatched: 5. In DNA, the CDR3 is TGTGCCACCAGGGGGGGACAGAGCTATGGCTACACCTTC. It specifies CATRGGQSYGYTF.

J is TRBJ2-7 and V is TRBV5-5; maybe TRBD2 (6 bases). CDR3 size: 13 residues. V was pared by 3 bases and J by 3 bases, with 10 bases between. Germline CDR1 is SGHKS and CDR2 is YYEKEE (reference sequence). The CDR3 DNA follows: TGTGCCAGCAGCTCGACGGGGGACTACGAGCAGTACTTC. Its protein product is CASSSTGDYEQYF.

This clone appeared once. The rearrangement uses TRBV19 and TRBJ1-1; 9 bases align to TRBD1. Per germline, CDR1 LNHDA and CDR2 SQIVND (reference sequence). V shed 5 bases and J 0 bases; nucleotides not matched to a gene: 7. The CDR3 runs to 16 residues. The CDR3 nucleotides read TGTGCCAGTAGTGCGGGGACAGGGCGAATGAACACTGAAGCTTTCTTT. It is translated as CASSAGTGRMNTEAFF.

V and J are TRBV11-3 and TRBJ2-7, with TRBD1 identical over 7 bases. The length of the CDR3 is 15 residues. Germline V lookup: CDR1 SGHNT, CDR2 YENEEA. The junction had 7 bases not matched to a gene; V was cut back by 1 base and J by 4 bases. CDR3 region: CASSLGPGQYYEQYF. The CDR3 DNA reads TGTGCCAGCAGCTTAGGCCCGGGACAGTATTACGAGCAGTACTTC.

This chain connects TRBV6-5 to TRBJ1-5; TRBD1 matches 7 bases. Losses at the gene ends were 6 bases for V and 7 bases for J; bases not matched to a gene: 6. The CDR3 has 13 residues. Germline assignment: CDR1 MNHEY and CDR2 SVGAGI. The CDR3 spells CASREGASQPQHF. The CDR3, as DNA: TGTGCCAGCAGGGAGGGGGCTAGCCAGCCCCAGCATTTT.

This chain uses TRBV12-3 or TRBV12-4 with TRBJ1-5; TRBD1 agrees at 7 bases. The CDR3 is 13 amino acids. V lost 6 bases, J lost 4 bases, and 3 bases stayed unmatched. DNA for the CDR3: TGTGCCAGCAGGGGACAGCTAAATCAGCCCCAGCATTTT. It translates to CASRGQLNQPQHF.

The chain employs TRBV12-3 or TRBV12-4 and TRBJ1-4, with D uncertain. With 4 bases removed from V and 6 bases from J, the gap between germline ends came to 6 bases. CDR3 length: 12 residues. This CDR3 is CASSSPDEKLFF. The CDR3, as DNA: TGTGCCAGCAGTTCCCCCGATGAAAAACTGTTTTTT.

This sequence joins TRBV29-1 and TRBJ2-7; 7 bases match TRBD1. This CDR3 region has 13 residues. J was trimmed by 5 bases and V by 2 bases; bases with no gene match: 6. The V gene's germline CDR1 is SQVTM and CDR2 ANQGSEA. CDR3 DNA sequence: TGCAGCGTTGAATGGAGACAGGGCCACGAGCAGTACTTC. Its translation: CSVEWRQGHEQYF.

This clone was observed a handful of times. V and J are TRBV2 and TRBJ2-7, with 9 bases identical to TRBD2. CDR1 SNHLY and CDR2 FYNNEI come from the germline V gene. This CDR3 spans 14 amino acids. CDR3 in DNA: TGTGCAACCACTCTCCGACTAGCGGTATACGAGCAGTACTTC. Encoded protein: CATTLRLAVYEQYF.

This rearrangement joins TRBV29-1 to TRBJ1-1, with 9 bases matching TRBD1. The CDR3 sequence is 14 residues long. The trim removed 4 bases at V and 1 base at J, leaving 4 bases unmatched. Per germline, CDR1 SQVTM and CDR2 ANQGSEA. CDR3 loop: CSVGTGVTNTEAFF. The CDR3 DNA follows: TGCAGCGTTGGGACAGGGGTTACGAACACTGAAGCTTTCTTT.

The chain uses TRBV14 and TRBJ2-1, with TRBD1 matching 9 bases. V lost 0 bases and J lost 12; bases outside the gene matches: 6. There are 14 residues in the CDR3. Germline V gives CDR1 SGHDN, CDR2 FVKESK. The DNA of the CDR3 is TGTGCCAGCAGCCAAGATCCCGGGACAGGGCGGCAGTTCTTC. This translates into CASSQDPGTGRQFF.

The chain links TRBV5-4 to TRBJ2-5; D is unclear. This CDR3 comprises 13 residues. Germline CDR1 reads SGHNT; CDR2 reads YYREEE (reference sequence). V gave up 2 bases and J gave up 4 bases, with 9 bases separating them. The DNA of the CDR3 is TGTGCCAGCAGCTTTGAGGTGGGAGAGACCCAGTACTTC. Amino acid sequence: CASSFEVGETQYF.

The rearrangement joins TRBV19 to TRBJ2-7; tentatively, D is TRBD1 (5 bases). The CDR3 totals 15 residues. CDR1 and CDR2 (germline): LNHDA, SQIVND (reference sequence). The V end lost 5 bases, the J end lost 2 bases, and 16 bases lay between the germline ends. The CDR3, as DNA: TGTGCCAGTAGTCCCGGAAGGGGTCGTCCCTACGAGCAGTACTTC. This encodes CASSPGRGRPYEQYF.